This TCR beta chain is drawn from a study of blood T cell repertoires in COVID-19. This CDR3 spans 16 amino acids. In germline, CDR1 is SGHNT, CDR2 YYREEE (reference sequence). V was pared by 0 bases and J by 0 bases, with 3 bases of the junction left unmatched. Assay used: immunoSEQ multiplex PCR; TCRdb lists only in-frame clones, some missing. The table records 260,000 or so clones, more than 70% of them present only once. Sample: PBMCs or T cells enriched from blood (not recorded which). This chain uses TRBV5-4 with TRBJ1-1; TRBD1 matches at 9 bases. This receptor was taken from a woman in her thirties or forties with acute COVID-19. CDR3 sequence (DNA): TGTGCCAGCAGCTTGGCTGGACAGGGGATGAACACTGAAGCTTTCTTT. Translation: CASSLAGQGMNTEAFF.